Following are 23 T cell receptor beta chains from one sample sequenced in a study of T cell responses to AZD1222 COVID-19 vaccine. This table comes from immunoSEQ multiplex PCR, and its TCRdb copy is limited to in-frame clones, with some not included. Of over 15,000 clones in the sample, about 87% were seen once. Sample: peripheral blood, taken 28 days after the second AZD1222 dose. Source of these receptors: an adult who received the AZD1222 COVID-19 vaccine.

The chain uses TRBV19 and TRBJ1-2; D is perhaps TRBD1 (5 bases). Germline values: CDR1 LNHDA, CDR2 SQIVND (reference sequence). The germline V and J ends were trimmed by 5 bases and 0 bases, with 13 bases remaining between them. The CDR3 is 15 amino acids. This CDR3 is CASSSQDIPNYGYTF. In DNA form, the CDR3 reads TGTGCCAGTAGTTCCCAGGACATTCCTAACTATGGCTACACCTTC.

The chain uses TRBV5-1 and TRBJ2-3; possibly TRBD1 for D (5 bases). CDR3 length equals 13 residues. V shed 6 bases and J shed 2 bases, with 10 bases lying between them. Germline V gene data show CDR1 as SGHRS and CDR2 as YFSETQ. The CDR3 nucleotides are TGCGCCAGCACGAGACAGTACACAGATACGCAGTATTTT. Its translation: CASTRQYTDTQYF.

This clone was seen a few times. The chain has TRBV6-5 and TRBJ1-1; TRBD1 aligns across 9 bases. Losses at the gene ends were 4 bases for V and 4 bases for J; bases not matched to a gene: 7. The germline V gene has CDR1 MNHEY and CDR2 SVGAGI. The CDR3 totals 15 residues. CDR3 bases: TGTGCCAGCAGTTGGGAACAGGGGGCTGGCACTGAAGCTTTCTTT. Amino acids: CASSWEQGAGTEAFF.

V usage is TRBV28 and J usage is TRBJ2-2, with D perhaps TRBD1 (6 bases). CDR1 is MDHEN, CDR2 SYDVKM, per germline. V lost 8 bases and J 2 bases, leaving 18 bases between the germline ends. CDR3 length: 16 residues. This chain's CDR3 is CASRTPHRVNTGELFF. In nucleotides, the CDR3 is TGTGCCAGCCGAACCCCCCACAGGGTCAACACCGGGGAGCTGTTTTTT.

The chain has TRBV6-5 and TRBJ2-1, with 10 bases aligning to TRBD1. Unmatched junction bases numbered 5, after V lost 0 bases and J lost 9 bases. The length of the CDR3 is 15 residues. The germline gives CDR1 MNHEY, CDR2 SVGAGI. CDR3 sequence: CASSYSRQGASEQFF. The CDR3 DNA sequence: TGTGCCAGCAGTTACTCGAGACAGGGGGCAAGTGAGCAGTTCTTC.

The chain couples TRBV2 to TRBJ1-4, with D hard to call. Germline lookup yields CDR1 SNHLY and CDR2 FYNNEI. V gave up 3 bases and J gave up 10 bases, with 12 bases separating them. The length of the CDR3 is 13 residues. CDR3: CASSDSTRRKLFF. Written as DNA, the CDR3 is TGTGCCAGCAGTGACTCGACCCGTCGAAAACTGTTTTTT.

This clone was detected once. The chain joins TRBV5-1 to TRBJ1-6, with D perhaps TRBD1 (5 bases). V lost 5 bases and J lost 6, with 12 bases in between. Germline CDR1 reads SGHRS; CDR2 reads YFSETQ. The CDR3 is 14 residues long. CDR3 coding DNA: TGCGCCAGCAGTCCAGGGTTTGGTAATTCACCCCTCCACTTT. Protein: CASSPGFGNSPLHF.

V usage is TRBV5-5 and J usage is TRBJ1-5, with 10 bases identical to TRBD1. V lost 4 bases and J lost 2; bases outside the gene matches: 12. This CDR3 is 18 amino acids long. From germline, CDR1 is SGHKS and CDR2 YYEKEE (reference sequence). The CDR3: CASSLTGGSTVGNQPQHF. CDR3 nucleotides: TGTGCCAGCAGCCTGACAGGGGGCTCTACTGTCGGCAATCAGCCCCAGCATTTT. The full variable domain, completed using reference TRBV5-5 and TRBJ1-5, is DAGVTQSPTHLIKTRGQQVTLRCSPISGHKSVSWYQQVLGQGPQFIFQYYEKEERGRGNFPDRFSARQFPNYSSELNVNALLLGDSALYLCASSLTGGSTVGNQPQHFGDGTRLSIL.

This chain links TRBV2 with TRBJ2-2; D is tentatively TRBD1 or TRBD2 (5 bases each). The CDR3 runs 15 residues. CDR1 and CDR2 from the germline V gene are SNHLY and FYNNEI. The V end was cut by 7 bases, the J end by 5 bases, with 17 bases between. CDR3 DNA sequence: TGTGCCAGCACCCCCGGGGCGTTAACGACCGGGGAGCTGTTTTTT. Amino acid sequence: CASTPGALTTGELFF.

The table lists this clone with a count of one. The V gene is TRBV5-4, the J gene TRBJ2-7; D remains ambiguous. The CDR3 extends over 14 amino acids. V was trimmed by 4 bases and J by 0 bases, leaving 11 bases between them. Germline V gene data show CDR1 as SGHNT and CDR2 as YYREEE (reference sequence). The CDR3 DNA follows: TGTGCCAGCAGCAACCCACGGAGCTCCTACGAGCAGTACTTC. Protein sequence: CASSNPRSSYEQYF.

This sequence joins TRBV7-2 and TRBJ2-3; no definite D call. Germline V gives CDR1 SGHTA, CDR2 FQGNSA. V lost 4 bases and J lost 6, with 11 bases in between. The CDR3 spans 13 residues. The CDR3 sequence: CASSSYPLDTQYF. CDR3 coding DNA: TGTGCCAGCAGCTCCTACCCTCTGGATACGCAGTATTTT. The entire variable domain, with the rest obtained from reference TRBV7-2 and TRBJ2-3, is as follows: GAGVSQSPSNKVTEKGKDVELRCDPISGHTALYWYRQSLGQGLEFLIYFQGNSAPDKSGLPSDRFSAERTGGSVSTLTIQRTQQEDSAVYLCASSSYPLDTQYFGPGTRLTVL.

The rearrangement links TRBV6-1 to TRBJ2-3; tentative D call: TRBD1 (5 bases). The germline V gene encodes CDR1 MNHNS and CDR2 SASEGT. The CDR3 runs to 20 residues. Trimming pared 3 bases from V and 0 bases from J, leaving 25 bases between. CDR3 residues: CASSDVGHRSNTRSTDTQYF. For the CDR3, the DNA is TGTGCCAGCAGTGATGTTGGACACAGAAGTAATACCCGTAGCACAGATACGCAGTATTTT.

This clone was found a few times. J is TRBJ2-3 and V is TRBV6-2 or TRBV6-3; TRBD2 is a possible D gene (5 bases). The CDR3 is made up of 15 amino acids. Germline values: CDR1 MNHEY, CDR2 SVGEGT. Trimming left V 2 bases short and J 1 base short, with 10 bases between. CDR3 nucleotide sequence: TGTGCCAGCAGTTACCCCCACGGGGGCACAGATACGCAGTATTTT. Its translation: CASSYPHGGTDTQYF.

The chain has TRBV14 and TRBJ1-3; no firm D call. The CDR3 runs to 14 residues. Per the germline V gene, CDR1 is SGHDN and CDR2 is FVKESK. V was clipped by 3 bases and J by 0 bases, with 6 bases between them. The chain's CDR3 is CASSQANSGNTIYF. The DNA of the CDR3 is TGTGCCAGCAGCCAGGCCAACTCTGGAAACACCATATATTTT.

The chain combines TRBV3-1 (or the pseudogene TRBV3-2) with TRBJ2-2, with 9 bases that match TRBD2. V shed 5 bases and J 5 bases; nucleotides not matched to a gene: 9. Germline V lookup: CDR1 LGHDT, CDR2 YNNKEL (reference sequence). The CDR3 length is 16 residues. The CDR3, as DNA: TGTGCCAGCAGCATGTTAGCGGGAGCCCTTACCGGGGAGCTGTTTTTT. Translated: CASSMLAGALTGELFF.

The chain links TRBV7-3 to TRBJ2-6; D might be TRBD1 (5 bases). From germline, CDR1 is SGHTA and CDR2 FQGTGA. Deletions cut 5 bases from V and 0 bases from J, with 11 bases between. CDR3 length equals 16 residues. The CDR3 region is CASSPTVLSGANVLTF. DNA for the CDR3: TGTGCCAGCAGCCCGACAGTTCTCTCTGGGGCCAACGTCCTGACTTTC.

The chain joins TRBV7-9 to TRBJ2-7; perhaps TRBD2 as D (5 bases). The CDR3 is made up of 13 amino acids. Germline CDR1 SEHNR, CDR2 FQNEAQ (reference sequence). The ends were cut back, 4 bases at V and 3 bases at J, with 10 bases in the middle. Written as DNA, the CDR3 is TGTGCCAGCAGCTCAGTCGAGGGCTACGAGCAGTACTTC. This codes for CASSSVEGYEQYF.

This clone was picked up a small number of times. CDR3 region: CASSQDWGAPYEQYF. The CDR3 coding sequence is TGTGCCAGCAGCCAAGATTGGGGGGCCCCGTACGAGCAGTACTTC. The chain links TRBV14 to TRBJ2-7; D is tentatively TRBD1 or TRBD2 (6 bases each). CDR1 is SGHDN and CDR2 is FVKESK in the germline V gene. This CDR3 comprises 15 residues. Trimming stripped 0 bases from V and 4 bases from J, with 13 bases between.

This rearrangement joins TRBV28 to TRBJ1-4; D not resolved. The V end was cut by 6 bases, the J end by 8 bases, with 10 bases between. This CDR3 comprises 12 residues. Germline CDR1 reads MDHEN; CDR2 reads SYDVKM. CDR3 nucleotide sequence: TGTGCCAGCAGGCCTTCGGTAGAAAAACTGTTTTTT. Residues: CASRPSVEKLFF.

Concerning this clone: The same CDR3 also results from other DNA sequences found in this sample. This chain connects TRBV12-5 to TRBJ1-3, with D unresolved. Trimming took 6 bases from V and 2 from J, leaving 2 bases between them. The CDR3 runs 11 residues. Germline-derived CDR1 and CDR2 are LGHNT and FRNRAP. CDR3 nucleotide sequence: TGTGCTAGTGGGACTGGAAACACCATATATTTT. Translation gives CASGTGNTIYF.

In this sample, this clone turned up a few times. The J gene is TRBJ1-6, the V gene TRBV7-9; D unclear. Trimming removed 5 bases at V and 7 bases at J, with 9 bases between. There are 13 residues in the CDR3. The germline V gene encodes CDR1 SEHNR and CDR2 FQNEAQ (reference sequence). The chain's CDR3 is CASSAEGNSPLHF. As DNA, the CDR3 is TGTGCCAGCAGCGCCGAGGGAAATTCACCCCTCCACTTT.

The chain combines TRBV18 with TRBJ2-7; 7 nucleotides match TRBD2. Trimming removed 5 bases from V and 5 bases from J; junction bases left unmatched: 9. From germline, CDR1 is KGHSH and CDR2 LQKENI. This CDR3 is built from 14 residues. This CDR3 is CASSRDGGSHEQYF. The CDR3, as DNA: TGTGCCAGCTCAAGGGACGGGGGGTCTCACGAGCAGTACTTC.

The chain couples TRBV3-1 (or the pseudogene TRBV3-2) to TRBJ1-1, with D tentatively TRBD1 (6 bases). Trimming pared 1 base from V and 9 bases from J, leaving 12 bases between. There are 13 residues in the CDR3. Germline V gene sequence: CDR1 LGHDT, CDR2 YNNKEL (reference sequence). The CDR3 reads CASSQGYQGKAFF. The DNA of the CDR3 is TGTGCCAGCAGCCAAGGTTATCAGGGGAAAGCTTTCTTT.